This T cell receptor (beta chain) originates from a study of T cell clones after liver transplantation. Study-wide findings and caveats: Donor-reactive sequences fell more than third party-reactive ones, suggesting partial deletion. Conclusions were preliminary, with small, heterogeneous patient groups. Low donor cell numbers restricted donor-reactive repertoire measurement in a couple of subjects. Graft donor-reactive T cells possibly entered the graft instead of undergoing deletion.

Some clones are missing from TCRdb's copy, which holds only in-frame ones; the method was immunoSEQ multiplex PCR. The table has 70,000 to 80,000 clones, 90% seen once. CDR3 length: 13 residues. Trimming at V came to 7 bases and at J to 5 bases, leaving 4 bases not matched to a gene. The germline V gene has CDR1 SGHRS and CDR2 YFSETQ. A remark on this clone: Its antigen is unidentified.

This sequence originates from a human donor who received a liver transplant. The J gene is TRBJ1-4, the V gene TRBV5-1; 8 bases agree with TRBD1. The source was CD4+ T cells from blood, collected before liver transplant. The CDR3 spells CASRQGTNEKLFF. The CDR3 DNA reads TGCGCCAGCCGACAGGGGACGAATGAAAAACTGTTTTTT.